This T cell receptor beta chain was sequenced during a study of blood T cell repertoires in COVID-19. Looking at the study overall: Italy, Spain and the United States were the sources of the convalescent and acute COVID-19 samples. The cDNA or gDNA used as material had been derived from T cells, B-cell-depleted T cells, or PBMCs.

Cohort allocation depended upon clinical history that participants reported. Cohort 3 recovery required two negative PCRs, clearance, or symptom resolution. Clones were read by immunoSEQ multiplex PCR, and TCRdb kept only the in-frame ones, dropping some. Altogether roughly 200,000 clones are present, 88% being singletons, with the ten largest covering about 2.4%. The sample was PBMCs or T cells enriched from blood (not recorded which). The sequence derives from a woman in her 30s who had recovered from COVID-19.

CDR3 sequence reads: CASSEGLATDTQYF. CDR3 DNA sequence: TGTGCCAGCAGTGAAGGACTAGCCACAGATACGCAGTATTTT. This rearrangement joins TRBV2 to TRBJ2-3; TRBD2 matches at 7 bases. The CDR3 is made up of 14 amino acids. CDR1 SNHLY and CDR2 FYNNEI come from the germline V gene. With V trimmed by 1 base and J by 2 bases, 0 bases remained unmatched.